Below, 3 T cell receptor beta chains from the same sample are listed, as sequenced in a study of cytotoxic CD8 clonotypes in ibrutinib-treated CLL. The assay was immunoSEQ multiplex PCR, and TCRdb's table has in-frame clones only and misses some. This sample has about 160,000 clones, with approximately 80% found just once. Sample: PBMCs, taken after 24 months of ibrutinib treatment. The source of these receptors is a human donor with chronic lymphocytic leukemia.

The genes are TRBV7-9 and TRBJ2-7; the D gene is possibly TRBD1 (6 bases). V shed 0 bases and J shed 0 bases, with 12 bases lying between them. CDR1 is SEHNR and CDR2 is FQNEAQ in the germline V gene (reference sequence). The CDR3 spans 16 residues. In DNA form, the CDR3 reads TGTGCCAGCAGCTTAGCGCGGACAGCGCTCTCCTACGAGCAGTACTTC. It specifies CASSLARTALSYEQYF.

This clone has just a few counts. The chain couples TRBV7-9 to TRBJ1-6; D is ambiguous. This CDR3 spans 14 amino acids. Deletions cut 1 base from V and 5 bases from J, with 6 bases between. Germline assignment: CDR1 SEHNR and CDR2 FQNEAQ (reference sequence). The DNA for the CDR3 is TGTGCCAGCAGCTTAGGCGCCAATAATTCACCCCTCCACTTT. This translates into CASSLGANNSPLHF.

The chain joins TRBV4-3 to TRBJ2-1; no definite D call. V gave up 2 bases and J gave up 0 bases, with 14 bases separating them. Germline V gives CDR1 LGHNA, CDR2 YSLEER. The CDR3 covers 17 residues. The CDR3 sequence: CASSQKIVYSSYNEQFF. The CDR3 nucleotides are TGCGCCAGCAGCCAAAAAATCGTCTATAGCTCCTACAATGAGCAGTTCTTC.